This T cell receptor (beta chain) was retrieved from a study of blood T cell repertoires in COVID-19 (dated by TCRdb to about 2020). General notes on the study: Collaborator samples came from the United States, Italy and Spain and covered acute and convalescent phases of COVID-19. The material from the prospective study consisted of cDNA or gDNA derived from T cells, B-cell-depleted T cells, or PBMCs. Subjects who had been exposed to COVID-19, were actively infected with it, or had recovered from it provided the deeply sampled blood TCRbeta repertoires that made up the dataset. The repertoires were released in a freely available public database meant as a resource for research on the immune response to SARS-CoV-2. The samples were drawn from two sources: the first 160 participants of the ongoing ImmuneRACE study, and 1,200 or so subjects contributed by 6 global collaborators. The sample metadata nearly always contained a de-identified subject ID, COVID-19 status, age in years and sex. HLA class I and class II types, where available, came from metadata supplied by the sample provider rather than from assay-based typing. Broader findings and caveats from the paper: Clinical and demographic metadata were provided uncurated, with the amount varying by source and participant.

Each collaborating institution followed its own protocols to collect whole blood in K2EDTA tubes. For TCRbeta analysis, collaborators shipped samples as frozen whole blood, isolated PBMCs, or DNA extracted from either of those sample types. Clipping removes 6 bases from V and 0 bases from J, with 8 as the unmatched junction base count. The germline V gene provides CDR1 MDHEN and CDR2 SYDVKM. From the cysteine through the phenylalanine, the CDR3 covers 15 amino acids. This entry keeps only the CDR3 DNA: 45 bases, framed from base 1. On this clone: Its antigen is not yet known. No base qualities exist here, and no much larger clone lies one base off it.

TCRbeta CDR3 regions were amplified from genomic DNA by means of the immunoSEQ Assay, a bias-controlled multiplex PCR. The original pipeline was this. Nucleated cell counts per sample were estimated from amplification of reference gene primers within the assay. To quantify the absolute abundance of each unique TCRbeta CDR3 rearrangement, sequence reads were collapsed and filtered. For each sample, productive Simpson clonality was calculated as the square root of Simpson's diversity index over productive rearrangements. This is the immuneACCESS table as TCRdb keeps it, with only in-frame sequences that have V and J called. A part of the clones is gone; compared with another copy, unresolved V genes explain less than half, and the rest is unexplained. V and J calls and clone size are as listed in that table; D and trimming were resolved from the DNA. This sample is represented by 130,000 or so clones; just under 80% of them were singletons. Approximately 25% of the sample comes from the top ten.

This receptor was taken from a human donor in a cohort sampled during active COVID-19. The chain uses TRBV28 and TRBJ2-7; 7 central bases correspond to TRBD2. Sequencing was done on a sample of peripheral blood. The nucleotides are TGTGCCAGCAGGGGGCAAACGGGAGGCTCCTACGAGCAGTACTTC. The translation is CASRGQTGGSYEQYF.